A selection of T cell receptor beta chains follows, all from one sample in a study of T cell responses to AZD1222 COVID-19 vaccine. TCRdb's copy holds only in-frame clones and misses some; the assay was immunoSEQ multiplex PCR. The sample includes about 110,000 clones, roughly nine tenths of them seen just once. Specimen: peripheral blood, collected on day 0 of MenACWY control vaccination. The receptors come from an adult in good health. The CDR3 runs from the conserved cysteine through the conserved F or W. Fields, in order: CDR3 length, D gene, clone size, V gene, J gene, CDR3 protein, CDR3 DNA. The D gene is left open where the match is weak. Size is omitted from some rows. Given values are once, few, many or a class for expanded clones.

13	-	-	TRBV12-3/TRBV12-4	TRBJ2-7	CASSQRENYEQYF	TGTGCCAGCAGTCAGAGGGAAAACTACGAGCAGTACTTC
17	TRBD1	-	TRBV5-6	TRBJ1-5	CASSLRGTGIRDQPQHF	TGTGCCAGCAGCTTGAGGGGGACAGGGATTCGAGATCAGCCCCAGCATTTT
15	-	-	TRBV4-1	TRBJ1-4	CASSPFRATNEKLFF	TGCGCCAGCAGCCCTTTTAGAGCAACTAATGAAAAACTGTTTTTT
13	-	-	TRBV27	TRBJ1-2	CASSSTANYGYTF	TGTGCCAGCAGCTCCACCGCTAACTATGGCTACACCTTC
14	-	-	TRBV6-5	TRBJ2-3	CASSPGGDIDTQYF	TGTGCCAGCAGCCCCGGAGGGGACATCGATACGCAGTATTTT
12	-	once	TRBV18	TRBJ2-5	CASSPPGETQYF	TGTGCCAGCTCACCACCGGGGGAGACCCAGTACTTC
15	-	once	TRBV4-1	TRBJ2-1	CASSQVSGRYNEQFF	TGCGCCAGCAGCCAAGTGTCAGGGAGGTACAATGAGCAGTTCTTC
16	-	once	TRBV27	TRBJ2-3	CASSGPEGGYTDTQYF	TGTGCCAGCAGTGGACCCGAGGGGGGCTACACAGATACGCAGTATTTT
13	-	-	TRBV7-9	TRBJ1-2	CASSLLQGYGYTF	TGTGCCAGCAGCTTATTGCAGGGCTATGGCTACACCTTC
13	-	-	TRBV5-6	TRBJ1-2	CASSLELNYGYTF	TGTGCCAGCAGCTTGGAGCTTAACTATGGCTACACCTTC
15	TRBD1	-	TRBV10-3	TRBJ1-2	CAISEPPGQSYGYTF	TGTGCCATCAGTGAGCCCCCGGGACAGAGCTATGGCTACACCTTC
15	TRBD2	-	TRBV9	TRBJ2-1	CASSASGGPYNEQFF	TGTGCCAGCAGCGCTAGCGGGGGGCCTTACAATGAGCAGTTCTTC
15	TRBD1	once	TRBV9	TRBJ1-2	CASSAPGQGNYGYTF	TGTGCCAGCAGCGCCCCGGGACAGGGGAATTATGGCTACACCTTC
15	-	few	TRBV4-1	TRBJ1-3	CASSQSGNSGNTIYF	TGCGCCAGCAGCCAATCGGGAAACTCTGGAAACACCATATATTTT
16	-	-	TRBV9	TRBJ2-7	CASSVLGGRFSYEQYF	TGTGCCAGCAGCGTATTGGGGGGGCGCTTCTCCTACGAGCAGTACTTC
18	TRBD1	-	TRBV9	TRBJ1-1	CASSVKGTGKDKNTEAFF	TGTGCCAGCAGCGTAAAAGGGACAGGGAAGGATAAAAACACTGAAGCTTTCTTT
14	-	-	TRBV24-1	TRBJ1-2	CATSDVAANYGYTF	TGTGCCACCAGTGATGTGGCAGCAAACTATGGCTACACCTTC
14	TRBD1	-	TRBV9	TRBJ2-1	CASGGQGTNNEQFF	TGTGCCAGCGGGGGACAGGGAACTAACAATGAGCAGTTCTTC
15	-	-	TRBV7-2	TRBJ2-7	CASSLAKGTQYEQYF	TGTGCCAGCAGCTTAGCGAAGGGGACCCAATACGAGCAGTACTTC
16	-	-	TRBV7-2	TRBJ1-1	CASSSSKAGMNTEAFF	TGTGCCAGCAGCTCCTCCAAAGCAGGAATGAACACTGAAGCTTTCTTT
15	-	few	TRBV4-2	TRBJ1-2	CASSQGGDWDYGYTF	TGTGCCAGCAGCCAGGGGGGGGATTGGGACTATGGCTACACCTTC
15	-	-	TRBV13	TRBJ1-1	CASSLGGSYDTEAFF	TGTGCCAGCAGCTTAGGGGGGTCTTATGACACTGAAGCTTTCTTT
13	-	once	TRBV7-3	TRBJ1-1	CASGWGVNTEAFF	TGTGCCAGCGGCTGGGGGGTTAACACTGAAGCTTTCTTT
17	TRBD1	-	TRBV3-1/TRBV3-2	TRBJ1-2	CASSLWGQGLANYGYTF	TGTGCCAGCAGTTTATGGGGACAGGGCCTAGCTAACTATGGCTACACCTTC
12	-	many	TRBV2	TRBJ2-7	CASSRQVHEQYF	TGTGCCAGCAGCCGACAAGTCCACGAGCAGTACTTC
14	-	-	TRBV19	TRBJ2-7	CASSIGVRTYEQYF	TGTGCCAGTAGTATAGGAGTGAGAACTTACGAGCAGTACTTC
11	-	-	TRBV10-3	TRBJ2-7	CAVGAGDEQYF	TGTGCCGTGGGGGCGGGTGACGAGCAGTACTTC
15	-	-	TRBV6-5	TRBJ1-1	CASSYPMGGNTEAFF	TGTGCCAGCAGTTACCCCATGGGTGGGAACACTGAAGCTTTCTTT